The entry that follows covers one TCR beta chain sequence. The data originate from a study of shared clonotypes between healthy human individuals. Study-level background: Per donor, CD8 memory used one plate, CD8 naive used two, CD4 memory used three and CD4 naive used three.

CD8 cells classed as naive were CD45RO-negative and positively selected for CCR7, excluding terminally differentiated effector memory CD45RA+ cells. Trimming removed 3 bases from V and 6 bases from J, with 16 bases in between. This CDR3 has 15 residues. Germline CDR1 is LNHDA and CDR2 is SQIVND (reference sequence). An even split of each subset's genomic DNA across several immunoSEQ plates was performed. Each sorted subset replicate got 200 ng genomic DNA, roughly 33,000 genomes. The assay was immunoSEQ multiplex PCR, and TCRdb's table has in-frame clones only and misses some. In the table there are about 2 million clones, about 95% of which are singletons.

Sequencing was performed on naive CD8+ T cells sorted from blood. V is TRBV19 and J is TRBJ2-3; tentatively, D is TRBD2 (6 bases). This TCR came from a young man in good health. The CDR3, as DNA: TGTGCCAGTAGTATTTTAGCGGTCGGCGGGGATACGCAGTATTTT. Protein sequence: CASSILAVGGDTQYF.